This T cell receptor beta chain was sequenced in a study of T-cell memory formation after mild COVID-19. The wider study: The study found TCR clusters largely donor specific.

CDR3 size: 14 residues. The V end lost 5 bases, the J end lost 8 bases, and 18 bases lay between the germline ends. TCR alpha and TCR beta cDNA libraries carrying sample barcodes and UMIs came from 5'RACE with constant-segment primers. From the 5' RACE reads, TCRdb called clonotypes with MiXCR, one entry per CDR3 protein. The data hold 300,000 to 350,000 distinct CDR3 sequences, with just under 20% observed a single time. The clonotype comes from a man aged 18 to 29 who had mild COVID-19 (a few samples of this study predate the infection). Cell type and time point are not known. The chain uses TRBV12-3 or TRBV12-4 and TRBJ1-1; D is undetermined. What was sequenced was PBMCs or a T cell subset sorted from them (not recorded which). The DNA of the CDR3 is TGTGCCAGCAGTCCTCGTCGGACGGCCACAGAAGCTTTCTTT. The encoded protein is CASSPRRTATEAFF.